This TCR beta chain is from a study of blood T cell repertoires in COVID-19 (dated by TCRdb to 2018 to 2020). Notes on the research overall: The collaborator samples originated in the United States, Italy and Spain and spanned the acute and convalescent phases of COVID-19. Sample metadata almost always included a de-identified subject ID, COVID-19 status, age in years and sex. The samples were drawn from the first 160 participants of the ongoing ImmuneRACE study and from 1,200 or so subjects provided by 6 global collaborators. The prospective study material was composed of cDNA or gDNA derived from T cells, B-cell-depleted T cells, or PBMCs. The repertoires were made available in a free public database intended to serve as a resource for research on the immune response to SARS-CoV-2. Where HLA class I and class II types were available, the types were taken from metadata supplied by the sample provider, not from assay-based typing. The dataset comprised deeply sampled blood TCRbeta repertoires from subjects exposed to, actively infected with, or recovered from COVID-19. Results and caveats for the whole study, not just this receptor: How much clinical and demographic metadata was included differed by source and by participant, and the metadata was provided uncurated.

TCRbeta CDR3 regions were amplified from genomic DNA by means of the immunoSEQ Assay, a bias-controlled multiplex PCR. Per the original workflow: The number of nucleated cells in each sample was estimated by amplification of reference gene primers within the assay. Sequence reads were collapsed and filtered to measure the absolute abundance of every unique TCRbeta CDR3 rearrangement. For each sample, productive Simpson clonality was calculated by taking the square root of Simpson's diversity index across productive rearrangements. TCRdb limited this immuneACCESS table to in-frame rearrangements with V and J called. A share of clones is missing; checked studies link under half to unresolved V genes, and the rest is unexplained. The DNA gave D and trimming, while V, J and clone size come from that table. The sample table lists tens of thousands of clones, around nine tenths of them with a count of one. The ten biggest clones cover about 13% of the sample.

About this clone itself: There is no known antigen for this receptor. Within one base of it there is no much larger clone, and no base qualities were kept.

From its cysteine to its phenylalanine, the CDR3 spans 17 amino acids. The entry retains the CDR3 DNA only, 51 bases that are in frame from base 1. Trimming leaves V shorter by 6 bases and J shorter by 3 bases, with the junction holding 10 bases beyond the gene matches. CDR1 and CDR2, per the germline V gene, are KGHDR and SFDVKD. Collaborating institutions collected whole blood in K2EDTA tubes following their own protocols. For TCRbeta analysis, collaborator samples were shipped as frozen whole blood, as isolated PBMCs, or as DNA extracted from either sample type. Specimen: peripheral blood. This chain is built from TRBV24-1 and TRBJ2-3; TRBD2 fits 11 bases in the junction. This clonotype originated in a human donor in a cohort sampled during active COVID-19. The CDR3 sequence is CATSRGDSGGETDTQYF. The DNA reads TGTGCCACCAGTCGGGGCGATAGCGGGGGGGAAACAGATACGCAGTATTTT.